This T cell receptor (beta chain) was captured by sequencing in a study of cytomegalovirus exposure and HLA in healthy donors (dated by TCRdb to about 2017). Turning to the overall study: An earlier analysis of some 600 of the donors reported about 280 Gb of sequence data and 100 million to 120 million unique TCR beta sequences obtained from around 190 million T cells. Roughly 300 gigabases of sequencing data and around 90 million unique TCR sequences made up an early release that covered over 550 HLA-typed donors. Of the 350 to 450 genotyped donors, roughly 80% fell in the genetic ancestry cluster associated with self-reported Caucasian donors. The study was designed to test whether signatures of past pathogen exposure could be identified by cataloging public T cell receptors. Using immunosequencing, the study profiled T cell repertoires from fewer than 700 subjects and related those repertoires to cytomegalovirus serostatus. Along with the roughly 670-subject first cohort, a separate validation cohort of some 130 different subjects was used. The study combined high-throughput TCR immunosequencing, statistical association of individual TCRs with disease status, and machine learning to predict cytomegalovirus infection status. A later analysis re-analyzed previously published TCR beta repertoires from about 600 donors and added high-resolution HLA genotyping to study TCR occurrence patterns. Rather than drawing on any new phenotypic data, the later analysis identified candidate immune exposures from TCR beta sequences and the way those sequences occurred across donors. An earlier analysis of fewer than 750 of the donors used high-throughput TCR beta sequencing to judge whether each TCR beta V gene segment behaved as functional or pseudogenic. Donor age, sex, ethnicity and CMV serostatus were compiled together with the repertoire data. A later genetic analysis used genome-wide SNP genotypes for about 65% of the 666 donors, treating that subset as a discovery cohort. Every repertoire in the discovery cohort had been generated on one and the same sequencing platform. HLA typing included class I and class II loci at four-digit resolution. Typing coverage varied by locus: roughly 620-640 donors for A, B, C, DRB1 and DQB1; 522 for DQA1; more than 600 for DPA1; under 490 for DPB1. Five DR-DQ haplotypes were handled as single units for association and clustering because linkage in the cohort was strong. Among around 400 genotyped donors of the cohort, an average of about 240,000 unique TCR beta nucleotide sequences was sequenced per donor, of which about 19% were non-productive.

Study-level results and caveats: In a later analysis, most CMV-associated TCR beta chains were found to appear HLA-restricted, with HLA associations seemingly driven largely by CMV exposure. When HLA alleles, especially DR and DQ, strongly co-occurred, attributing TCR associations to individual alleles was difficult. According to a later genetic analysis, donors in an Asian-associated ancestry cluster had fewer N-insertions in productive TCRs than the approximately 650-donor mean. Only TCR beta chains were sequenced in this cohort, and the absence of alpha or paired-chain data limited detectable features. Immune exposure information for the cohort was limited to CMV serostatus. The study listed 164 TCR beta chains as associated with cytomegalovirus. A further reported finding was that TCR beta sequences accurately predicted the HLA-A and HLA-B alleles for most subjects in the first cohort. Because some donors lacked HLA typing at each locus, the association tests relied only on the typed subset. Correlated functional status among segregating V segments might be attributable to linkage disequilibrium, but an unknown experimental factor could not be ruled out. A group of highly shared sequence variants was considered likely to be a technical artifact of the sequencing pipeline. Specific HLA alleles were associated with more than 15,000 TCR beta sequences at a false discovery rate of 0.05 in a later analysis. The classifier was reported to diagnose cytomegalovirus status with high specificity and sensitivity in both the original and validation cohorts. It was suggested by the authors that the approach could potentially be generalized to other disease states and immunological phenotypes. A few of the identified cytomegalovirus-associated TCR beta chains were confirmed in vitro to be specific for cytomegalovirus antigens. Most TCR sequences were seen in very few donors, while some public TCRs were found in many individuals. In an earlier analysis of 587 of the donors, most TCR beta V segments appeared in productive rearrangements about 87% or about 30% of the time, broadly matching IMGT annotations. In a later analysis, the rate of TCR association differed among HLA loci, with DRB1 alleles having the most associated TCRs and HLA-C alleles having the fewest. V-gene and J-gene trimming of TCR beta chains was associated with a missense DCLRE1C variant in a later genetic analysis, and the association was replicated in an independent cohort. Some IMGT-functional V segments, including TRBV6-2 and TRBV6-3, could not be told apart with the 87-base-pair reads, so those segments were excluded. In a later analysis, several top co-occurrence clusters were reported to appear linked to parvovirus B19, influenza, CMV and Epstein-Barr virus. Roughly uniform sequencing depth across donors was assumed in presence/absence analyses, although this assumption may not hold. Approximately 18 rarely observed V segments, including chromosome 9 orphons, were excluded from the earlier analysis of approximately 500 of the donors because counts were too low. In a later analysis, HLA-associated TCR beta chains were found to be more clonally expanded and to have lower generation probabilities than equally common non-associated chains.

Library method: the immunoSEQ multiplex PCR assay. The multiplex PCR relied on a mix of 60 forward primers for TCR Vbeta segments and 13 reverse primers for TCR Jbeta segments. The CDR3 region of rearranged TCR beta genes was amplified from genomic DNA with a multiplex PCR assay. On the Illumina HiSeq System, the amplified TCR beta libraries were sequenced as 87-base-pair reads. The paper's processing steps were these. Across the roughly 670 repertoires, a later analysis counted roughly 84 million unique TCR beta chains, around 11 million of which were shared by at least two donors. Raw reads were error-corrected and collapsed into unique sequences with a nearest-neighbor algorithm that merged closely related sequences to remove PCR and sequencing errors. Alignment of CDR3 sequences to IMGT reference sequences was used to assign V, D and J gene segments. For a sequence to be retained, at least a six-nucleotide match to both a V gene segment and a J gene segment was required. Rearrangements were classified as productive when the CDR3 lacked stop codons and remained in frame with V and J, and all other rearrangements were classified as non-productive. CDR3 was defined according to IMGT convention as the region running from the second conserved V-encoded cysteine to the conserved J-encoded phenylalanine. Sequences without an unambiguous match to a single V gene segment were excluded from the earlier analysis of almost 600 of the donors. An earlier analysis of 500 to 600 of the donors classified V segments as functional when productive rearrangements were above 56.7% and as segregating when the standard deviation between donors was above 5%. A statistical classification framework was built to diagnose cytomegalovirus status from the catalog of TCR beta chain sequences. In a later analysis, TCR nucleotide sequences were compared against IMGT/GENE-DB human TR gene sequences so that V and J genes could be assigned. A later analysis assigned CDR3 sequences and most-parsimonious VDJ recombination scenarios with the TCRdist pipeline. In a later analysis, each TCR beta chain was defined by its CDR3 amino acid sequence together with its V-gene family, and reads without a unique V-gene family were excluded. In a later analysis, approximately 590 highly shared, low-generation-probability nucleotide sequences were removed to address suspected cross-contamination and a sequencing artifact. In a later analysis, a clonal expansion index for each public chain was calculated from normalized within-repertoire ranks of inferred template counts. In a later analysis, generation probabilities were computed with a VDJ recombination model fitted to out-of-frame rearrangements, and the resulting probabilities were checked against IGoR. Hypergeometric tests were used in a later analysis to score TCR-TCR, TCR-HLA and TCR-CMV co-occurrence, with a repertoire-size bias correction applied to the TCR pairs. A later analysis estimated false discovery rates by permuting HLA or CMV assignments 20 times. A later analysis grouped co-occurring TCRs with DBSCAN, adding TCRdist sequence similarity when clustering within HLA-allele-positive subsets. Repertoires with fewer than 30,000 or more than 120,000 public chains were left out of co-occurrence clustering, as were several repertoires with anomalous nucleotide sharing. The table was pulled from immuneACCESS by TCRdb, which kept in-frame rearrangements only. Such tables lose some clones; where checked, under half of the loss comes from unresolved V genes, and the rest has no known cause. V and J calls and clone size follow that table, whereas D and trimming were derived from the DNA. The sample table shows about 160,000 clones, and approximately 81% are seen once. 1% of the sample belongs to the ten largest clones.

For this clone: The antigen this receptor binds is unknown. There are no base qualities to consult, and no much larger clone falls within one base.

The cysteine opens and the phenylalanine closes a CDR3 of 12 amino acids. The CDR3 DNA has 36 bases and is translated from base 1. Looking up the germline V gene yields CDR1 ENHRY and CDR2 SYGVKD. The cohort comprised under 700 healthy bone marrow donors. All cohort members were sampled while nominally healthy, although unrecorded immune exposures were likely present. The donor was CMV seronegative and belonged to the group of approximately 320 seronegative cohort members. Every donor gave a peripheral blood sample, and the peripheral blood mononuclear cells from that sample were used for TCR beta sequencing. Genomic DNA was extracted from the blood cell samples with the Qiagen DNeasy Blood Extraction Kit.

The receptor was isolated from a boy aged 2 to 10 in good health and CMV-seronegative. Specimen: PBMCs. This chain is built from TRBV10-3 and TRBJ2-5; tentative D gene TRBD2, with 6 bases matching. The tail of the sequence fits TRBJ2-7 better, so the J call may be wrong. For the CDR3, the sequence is CASRDSPYEQYF. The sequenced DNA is TGTGCCTCCCGGGACTCACCATACGAGCAGTACTTC.